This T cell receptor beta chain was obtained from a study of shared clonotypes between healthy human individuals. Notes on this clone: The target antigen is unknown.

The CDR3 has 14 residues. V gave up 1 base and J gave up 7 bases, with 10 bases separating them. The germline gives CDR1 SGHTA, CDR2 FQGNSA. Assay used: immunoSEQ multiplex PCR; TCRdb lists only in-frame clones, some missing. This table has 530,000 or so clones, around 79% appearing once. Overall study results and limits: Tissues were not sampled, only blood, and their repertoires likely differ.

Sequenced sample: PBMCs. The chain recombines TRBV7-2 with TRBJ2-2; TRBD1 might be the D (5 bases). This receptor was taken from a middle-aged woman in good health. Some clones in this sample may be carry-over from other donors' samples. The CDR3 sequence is CASSLGGHLGELFF. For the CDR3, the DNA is TGTGCCAGCAGCTTAGGAGGACATCTCGGGGAGCTGTTTTTT.